The 9 T cell receptor beta chains in this list originate from one sample, sequenced in a study of CD8 T cell repertoires and HIV-1 epitope variants. Clones were sequenced by immunoSEQ multiplex PCR, and TCRdb holds only the in-frame ones, with some missing. The sample carries roughly 5,000 clones, 50% to 75% recorded once. These receptors lack a known antigen. Specimen: cultured CD8+ T cells derived from PBMCs. Source of these receptors: a male donor with HIV.

This clone was observed a handful of times. The rearrangement links TRBV10-3 to TRBJ2-2, with 7 bases matching TRBD2. The CDR3 runs to 15 residues. Germline values: CDR1 ENHRY, CDR2 SYGVKD. Germline trimming cut 4 bases from V and 4 bases from J; bases unmatched to any gene: 6. The CDR3 reads CAISGVLASTGELFF. The CDR3 nucleotides are TGTGCCATCAGTGGAGTACTAGCGAGCACCGGGGAGCTGTTTTTT.

This sequence joins TRBV13 and TRBJ2-1; D perhaps matches TRBD1 (5 bases). Germline V lookup: CDR1 PRHDT, CDR2 FYEKMQ (reference sequence). The CDR3 is 12 amino acids. The germline V and J ends were trimmed by 5 bases and 10 bases, with 12 bases remaining between them. The CDR3 is CASSPRTFEQFF. CDR3 sequence (DNA): TGTGCCAGCAGCCCAAGGACATTCGAGCAGTTCTTC.

This sequence joins TRBV27 and TRBJ2-7; 15 bases line up with TRBD2. The CDR3 is 17 amino acids. The V and J ends lost 5 bases and 6 bases, in that order; junction bases with no gene match: 11. Germline loops: CDR1 MNHEY, CDR2 SMNVEV (reference sequence). The CDR3 protein is CASSLGLAGGRKGEQYF. CDR3 DNA sequence: TGTGCCAGCAGTCTGGGACTAGCGGGAGGCCGGAAGGGCGAGCAGTACTTC.

This clone was found a few times. The rearrangement links TRBV11-2 to TRBJ2-1; 7 bases are shared with TRBD1. Per the germline V gene, CDR1 is SGHAT and CDR2 is FQNNGV. V lost 1 base, J lost 7 bases, and 7 bases stayed unmatched. The CDR3 length is 15 residues. CDR3 nucleotides: TGTGCCAGCAGCTTAGTCAGGGGGATTTTAAATGAGCAGTTCTTC. This gives the protein CASSLVRGILNEQFF.

Only a few counts were recorded for this clone. The J gene is TRBJ2-3, the V gene TRBV6-4; 7 nucleotides line up with TRBD1. CDR3 length: 14 amino acids. V trimming: 3 bases; J trimming: 4 bases; junction bases outside the gene matches: 4. Per the germline V gene, CDR1 is MRHNA and CDR2 is SNTAGT. CDR3 residues: CASSEEGAADTQYF. The CDR3 region has the DNA TGTGCCAGCAGTGAAGAGGGGGCGGCAGATACGCAGTATTTT.

The chain employs TRBV28 and TRBJ1-5; D is perhaps TRBD1 (6 bases). This CDR3 is 16 amino acids long. The V end lost 4 bases, the J end lost 2 bases, and 15 bases lay between the germline ends. CDR1 MDHEN and CDR2 SYDVKM come from the germline V gene. CDR3 sequence: CASSSGGGAGNQPQHF. In nucleotides, the CDR3 is TGTGCCAGCAGTTCTGGGGGGGGCGCGGGCAATCAGCCCCAGCATTTT.

The chain uses TRBV30 and TRBJ2-1, with a tentative D call TRBD2 (6 bases). The CDR3 totals 16 residues. Trimming cost V 8 bases and J 0 bases, with 20 bases left between them. Germline V gene data show CDR1 as GTSNPN and CDR2 as SVGIG (reference sequence). The CDR3 region is CARSYGGESSYNEQFF. CDR3 DNA: TGTGCCCGATCTTACGGGGGTGAGAGCTCCTACAATGAGCAGTTCTTC.

This clone has a handful of counts. The V gene is TRBV5-1, the J gene TRBJ2-2, with 7 nucleotides matching TRBD1. CDR1 SGHRS and CDR2 YFSETQ come from the germline V gene. With 2 bases clipped from V and 4 bases from J, the junction kept 2 bases outside the gene matches. This CDR3 comprises 14 residues. The chain's CDR3 is CASSFSGGTGELFF. Written as DNA, the CDR3 is TGCGCCAGCAGCTTTTCAGGGGGCACCGGGGAGCTGTTTTTT. The variable domain in full, completed from reference TRBV5-1 and TRBJ2-2, reads KAGVTQTPRYLIKTRGQQVTLSCSPISGHRSVSWYQQTPGQGLQFLFEYFSETQRNKGNFPGRFSGRQFSNSRSEMNVSTLELGDSALYLCASSFSGGTGELFFGEGSRLTVL.

The chain recombines TRBV9 with TRBJ1-5, with D possibly being TRBD1 (5 bases). Trimming stripped 4 bases from V and 4 bases from J, with 12 bases between. This CDR3 contains 14 residues. Germline-derived CDR1 and CDR2 are SGDLS and YYNGEE. CDR3 DNA: TGTGCCAGCAGCCTTGGGGGGGAGAATCAGCCCCAGCATTTT. Protein: CASSLGGENQPQHF.